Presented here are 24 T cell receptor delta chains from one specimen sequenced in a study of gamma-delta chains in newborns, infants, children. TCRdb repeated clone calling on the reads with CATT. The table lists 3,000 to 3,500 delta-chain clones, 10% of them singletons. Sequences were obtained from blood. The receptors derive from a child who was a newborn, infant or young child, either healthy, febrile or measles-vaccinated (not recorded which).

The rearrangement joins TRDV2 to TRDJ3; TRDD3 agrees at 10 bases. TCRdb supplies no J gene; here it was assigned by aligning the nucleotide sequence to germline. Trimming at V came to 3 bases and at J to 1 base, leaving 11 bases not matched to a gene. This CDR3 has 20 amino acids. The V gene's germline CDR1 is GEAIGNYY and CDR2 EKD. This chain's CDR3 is CACDAWGDTKCSWDTRQMFF. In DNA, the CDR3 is TGTGCCTGTGACGCTTGGGGGGATACGAAATGTTCCTGGGACACCCGACAGATGTTTTTC.

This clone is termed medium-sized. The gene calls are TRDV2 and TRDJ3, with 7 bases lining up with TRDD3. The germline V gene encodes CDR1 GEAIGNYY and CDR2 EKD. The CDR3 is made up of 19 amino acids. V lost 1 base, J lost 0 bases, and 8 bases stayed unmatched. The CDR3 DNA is TGTGCCTGTGACACGGCTGGGGGTCCCAGCTCCTGGGACACCCGACAGATGTTTTTC. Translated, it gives CACDTAGGPSSWDTRQMFF.

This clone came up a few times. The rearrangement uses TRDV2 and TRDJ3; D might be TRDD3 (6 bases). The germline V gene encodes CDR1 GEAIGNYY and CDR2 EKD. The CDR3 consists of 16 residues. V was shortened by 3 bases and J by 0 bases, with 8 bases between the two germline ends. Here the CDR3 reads CACDVLGSWDTRQMFF. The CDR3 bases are TGTGCCTGTGACGTACTGGGCTCCTGGGACACCCGACAGATGTTTTTC.

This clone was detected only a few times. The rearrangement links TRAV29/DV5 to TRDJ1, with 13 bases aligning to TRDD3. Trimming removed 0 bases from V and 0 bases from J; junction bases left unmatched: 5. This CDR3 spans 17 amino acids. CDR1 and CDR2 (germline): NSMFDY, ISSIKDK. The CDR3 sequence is CAASDTGGYVYTDKLIF. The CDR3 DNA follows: TGTGCAGCAAGCGACACTGGGGGATACGTTTACACCGATAAACTCATCTTT.

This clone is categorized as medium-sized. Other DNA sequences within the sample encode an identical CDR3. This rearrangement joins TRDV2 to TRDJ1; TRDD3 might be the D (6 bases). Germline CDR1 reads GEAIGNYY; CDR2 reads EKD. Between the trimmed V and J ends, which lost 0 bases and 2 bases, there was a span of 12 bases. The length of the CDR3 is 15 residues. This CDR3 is CACDTVGILTDKLIF. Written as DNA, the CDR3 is TGTGCCTGTGACACCGTGGGGATTCTGACCGATAAACTCATCTTT.

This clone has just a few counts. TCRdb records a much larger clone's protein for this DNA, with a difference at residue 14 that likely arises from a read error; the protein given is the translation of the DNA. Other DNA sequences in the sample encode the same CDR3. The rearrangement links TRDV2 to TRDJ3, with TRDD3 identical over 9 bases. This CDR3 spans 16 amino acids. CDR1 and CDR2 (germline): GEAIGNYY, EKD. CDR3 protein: CACDWGSSWDTRQVFF. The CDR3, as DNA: TGTGCCTGCGACTGGGGGAGCTCCTGGGACACCCGACAGGTGTTTTTC.

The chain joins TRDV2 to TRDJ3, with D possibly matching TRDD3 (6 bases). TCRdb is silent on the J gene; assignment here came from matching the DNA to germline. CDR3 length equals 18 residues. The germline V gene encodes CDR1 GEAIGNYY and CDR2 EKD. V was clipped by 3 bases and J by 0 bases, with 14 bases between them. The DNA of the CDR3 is TGTGCCTGTGACTGGGGGGGAGCGAACTCCTGGGACACCCGACAGATGTTTTTC. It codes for CACDWGGANSWDTRQMFF.

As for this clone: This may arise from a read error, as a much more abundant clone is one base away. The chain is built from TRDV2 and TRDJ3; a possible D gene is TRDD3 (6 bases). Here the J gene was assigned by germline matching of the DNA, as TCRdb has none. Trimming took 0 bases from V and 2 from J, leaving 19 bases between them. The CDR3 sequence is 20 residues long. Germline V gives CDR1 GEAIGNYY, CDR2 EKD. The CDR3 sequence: CACDTGWGIRGTWDTRQMFF. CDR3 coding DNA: TGTGCCTGTGACACCGGCTGGGGTATACGCGGGACCTGGGACACCCGACAGATGTTTTTC.

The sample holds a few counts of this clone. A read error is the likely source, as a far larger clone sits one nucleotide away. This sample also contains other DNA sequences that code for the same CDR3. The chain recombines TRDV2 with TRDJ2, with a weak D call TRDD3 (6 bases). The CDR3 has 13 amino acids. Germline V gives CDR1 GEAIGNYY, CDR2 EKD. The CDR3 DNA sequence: TGTGCCTGCGACACGGGGATTGGGGCACAACTCTTCTTT. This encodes CACDTGIGAQLFF.

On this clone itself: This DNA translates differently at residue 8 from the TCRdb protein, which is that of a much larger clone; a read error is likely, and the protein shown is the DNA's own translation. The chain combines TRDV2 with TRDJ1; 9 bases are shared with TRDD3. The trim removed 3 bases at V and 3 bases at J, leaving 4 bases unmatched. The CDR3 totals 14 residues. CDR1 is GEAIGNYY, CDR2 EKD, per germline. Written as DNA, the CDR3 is TGTGCCTGTGACGCCTGGGGGATGCCCGATAAACTCATCTTT. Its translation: CACDAWGMPDKLIF.

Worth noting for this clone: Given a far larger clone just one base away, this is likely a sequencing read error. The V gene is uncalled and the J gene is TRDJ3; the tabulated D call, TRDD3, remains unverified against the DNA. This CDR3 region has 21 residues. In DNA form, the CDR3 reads TGTGCCTGTGCCTCCCCATACTGGGGGATACTTCTCTCCTGGGACACCCGACAGATGTTTTTC. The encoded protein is CACASPYWGILLSWDTRQMFF.

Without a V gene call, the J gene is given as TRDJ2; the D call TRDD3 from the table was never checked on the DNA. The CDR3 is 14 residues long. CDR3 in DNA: TGTGCCACCGTGGGGGATCATTTGACAGCCCCACTCTTCTTT. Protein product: CATVGDHLTAPLFF.

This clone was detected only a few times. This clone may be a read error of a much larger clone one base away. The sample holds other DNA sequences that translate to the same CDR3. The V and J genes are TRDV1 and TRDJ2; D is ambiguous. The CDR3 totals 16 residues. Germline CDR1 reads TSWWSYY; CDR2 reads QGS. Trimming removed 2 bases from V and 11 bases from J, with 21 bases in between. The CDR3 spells CALGELNPLGASQLFF. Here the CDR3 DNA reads TGTGCTCTTGGGGAATTAAATCCTTTGGGTGCCTCCCAACTCTTCTTT.

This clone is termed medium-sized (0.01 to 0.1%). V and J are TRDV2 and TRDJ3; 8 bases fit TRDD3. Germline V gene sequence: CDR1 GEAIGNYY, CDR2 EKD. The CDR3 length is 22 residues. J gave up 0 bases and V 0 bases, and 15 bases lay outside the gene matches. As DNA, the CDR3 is TGTGCCTGTGACACCAAACTTCCCCACTGGGGGTTAAGCTCCTGGGACACCCGACAGATGTTTTTC. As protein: CACDTKLPHWGLSSWDTRQMFF.

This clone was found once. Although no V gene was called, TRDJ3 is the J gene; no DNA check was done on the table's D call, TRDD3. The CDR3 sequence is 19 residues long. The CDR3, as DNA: TGTGCCTGTGCCACCGTACTGGGGGATATCTCCTCGGCCACCCGACAGATGTTTTTC. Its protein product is CACATVLGDISSATRQMFF.

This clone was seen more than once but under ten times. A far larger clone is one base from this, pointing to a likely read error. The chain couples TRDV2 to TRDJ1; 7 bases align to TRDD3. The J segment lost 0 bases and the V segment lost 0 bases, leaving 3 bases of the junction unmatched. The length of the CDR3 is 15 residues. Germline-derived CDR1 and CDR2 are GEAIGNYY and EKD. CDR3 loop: CACDTWGGYTDKLIF. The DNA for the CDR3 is TGTGCCTGTGACACCTGGGGGGGATACACCGATAAACTCATCTTT.

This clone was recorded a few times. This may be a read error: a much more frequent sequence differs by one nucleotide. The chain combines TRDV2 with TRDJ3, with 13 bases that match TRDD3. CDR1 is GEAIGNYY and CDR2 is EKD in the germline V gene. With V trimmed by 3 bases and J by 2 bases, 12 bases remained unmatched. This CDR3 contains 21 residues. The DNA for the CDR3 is TGTGCCTGTGACCCGTACTGGGGGATACGCCGCGAGGCCTGGGACACCCGACAGATGTTTTTC. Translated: CACDPYWGIRREAWDTRQMFF.

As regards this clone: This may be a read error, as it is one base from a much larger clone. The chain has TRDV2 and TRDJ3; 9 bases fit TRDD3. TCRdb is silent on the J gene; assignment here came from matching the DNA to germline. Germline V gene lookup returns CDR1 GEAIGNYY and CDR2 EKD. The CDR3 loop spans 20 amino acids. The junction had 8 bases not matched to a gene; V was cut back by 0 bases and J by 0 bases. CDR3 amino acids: CACDTYWGTGSSWDTRQMFF. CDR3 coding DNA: TGTGCCTGTGACACCTACTGGGGGACAGGAAGCTCCTGGGACACCCGACAGATGTTTTTC.

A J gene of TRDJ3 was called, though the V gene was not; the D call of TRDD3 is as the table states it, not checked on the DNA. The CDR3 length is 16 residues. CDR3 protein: CAILGDLSWDTRQMFF. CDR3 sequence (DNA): TGTGCCATACTGGGGGACCTCTCCTGGGACACCCGACAGATGTTTTTC.

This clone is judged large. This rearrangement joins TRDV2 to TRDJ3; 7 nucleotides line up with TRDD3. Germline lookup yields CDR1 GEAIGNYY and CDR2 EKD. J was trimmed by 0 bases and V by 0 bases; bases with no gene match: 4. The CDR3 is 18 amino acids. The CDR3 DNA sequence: TGTGCCTGTGACACCGGGGGATCCCTCTCCTGGGACACCCGACAGATGTTTTTC. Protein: CACDTGGSLSWDTRQMFF.

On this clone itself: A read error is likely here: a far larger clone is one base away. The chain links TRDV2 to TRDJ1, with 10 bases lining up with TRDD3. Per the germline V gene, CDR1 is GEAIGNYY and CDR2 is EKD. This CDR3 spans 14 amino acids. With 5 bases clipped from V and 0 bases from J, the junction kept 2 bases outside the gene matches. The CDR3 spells CACGTGGYTDKLIF. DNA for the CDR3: TGTGCCTGTGGCACTGGGGGATACACCGATAAACTCATCTTT.

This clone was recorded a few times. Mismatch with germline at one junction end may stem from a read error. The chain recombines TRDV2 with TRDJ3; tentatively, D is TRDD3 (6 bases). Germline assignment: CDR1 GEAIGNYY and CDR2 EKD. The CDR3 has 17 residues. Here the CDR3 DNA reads TGTGCCTGTGGCACCCTACTGGGAAGGTGGGACACCCGACAGATGTTTTTC. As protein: CACGTLLGRWDTRQMFF.

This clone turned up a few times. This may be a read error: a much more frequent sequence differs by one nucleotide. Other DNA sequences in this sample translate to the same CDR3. The CDR3 loop reads CACDTGGYASWDTRQMFF. The CDR3 nucleotides are TGTGCCTGCGACACTGGGGGATACGCAAGCTGGGACACCCGACAGATGTTTTTC. The chain couples TRDV2 to TRDJ3, with TRDD3 matching 13 bases. This CDR3 is built from 18 residues. Germline V CDR1 and CDR2: GEAIGNYY, EKD.

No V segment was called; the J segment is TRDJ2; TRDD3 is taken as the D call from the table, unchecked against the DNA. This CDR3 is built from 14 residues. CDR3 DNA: TGTGCCAGTAGTCGGGGGCACACGACATCCCCACTCTTTTTT. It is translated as CASSRGHTTSPLFF.